The 20 T cell receptor beta chains presented below share a single source sample, sequenced in a study of T cell responses to AZD1222 COVID-19 vaccine (dated by TCRdb to the early 2020s). Sample time point, as interpreted from the label and publication: about 28 days (+/-7) after the second vaccine dose. The library was generated by the immunoSEQ multiplex PCR assay. Sourced from immuneACCESS, this table was stored by TCRdb with only in-frame sequences that have V and J called. A share of the clones is absent; for the studies checked, an unresolved V gene accounts for under half, and the remainder has no known explanation. The sample yields about 81,000 clones; approximately 90% were counted once. 8% of the sample comes from the top ten. This material consisted of peripheral blood, taken 28 days after the second AZD1222 dose. These receptors all stem from an adult who received the AZD1222 COVID-19 vaccine.

The J gene is TRBJ1-3, the V gene TRBV7-8; D gene unclear. The V end was cut by 1 base, the J end by 8 bases, with 12 bases between. Germline V CDR1 and CDR2: SGHVS, FQNEAQ. The CDR3 loop spans 14 amino acids. CDR3 DNA sequence: TGTGCCAGCAGCTTAGGGGGTTATGAATACACCATATATTTT. It is translated as CASSLGGYEYTIYF.

The chain employs TRBV6-1 and TRBJ1-3; D unresolved. V lost 0 bases and J lost 0, with 12 bases in between. CDR1 is MNHNS, CDR2 SASEGT, per germline. The CDR3 is made up of 17 amino acids. DNA for the CDR3: TGTGCCAGCAGTGAAGCTAGCCCGACCAACTCTGGAAACACCATATATTTT. This sequence encodes CASSEASPTNSGNTIYF.

The chain carries TRBV27 and TRBJ2-4, with no clear D. Germline V gives CDR1 MNHEY, CDR2 SMNVEV (reference sequence). The CDR3 runs 15 residues. Trimming removed 4 bases at V and 0 bases at J, with 10 bases between. The CDR3 sequence is CASSSLTIAKNIQYF. Written as DNA, the CDR3 is TGTGCCAGCAGTTCCCTTACAATAGCCAAAAACATTCAGTACTTC.

The chain carries TRBV5-1 and TRBJ1-2; D is possibly TRBD1 (5 bases). Germline V gene sequence: CDR1 SGHRS, CDR2 YFSETQ. The CDR3 totals 15 residues. Trimming stripped 5 bases from V and 5 bases from J, with 19 bases between. In DNA, the CDR3 is TGCGCCAGCAGGCCTGGTGCGGACACCGGTTATGGCTACACCTTC. Translating it yields CASRPGADTGYGYTF.

As for this clone: The same CDR3 is also encoded by other DNA sequences in this sample. The chain employs TRBV6-1 and TRBJ2-7, with 13 bases aligning to TRBD2. This CDR3 has 15 amino acids. The ends lost 2 bases at V and 3 bases at J; junction bases unmatched: 1. The germline V gene has CDR1 MNHNS and CDR2 SASEGT. CDR3 loop: CASSERTSGSYEQYF. For the CDR3, the DNA is TGTGCCAGCAGTGAAAGGACTAGCGGGAGCTACGAGCAGTACTTC.

This chain joins TRBV6-1 and TRBJ1-3; D is ambiguous. V shed 2 bases and J shed 10 bases, with 12 bases lying between them. This CDR3 region has 13 residues. From germline, CDR1 is MNHNS and CDR2 SASEGT. This CDR3 reads CASSELGHRTIYF. In DNA form, the CDR3 reads TGTGCCAGCAGTGAACTAGGGCATCGGACCATATATTTT.

V is TRBV9 and J is TRBJ2-3; perhaps TRBD2 as D (6 bases). V lost 4 bases and J lost 0, with 15 bases in between. The CDR3 extends over 16 amino acids. Per germline, CDR1 SGDLS and CDR2 YYNGEE. The CDR3 here is CASSPRGGASTDTQYF. The CDR3 DNA sequence: TGTGCCAGCAGCCCCCGTGGCGGGGCAAGCACAGATACGCAGTATTTT.

The rearrangement links TRBV28 to TRBJ2-3, with D unclear. The V and J ends lost 3 bases and 2 bases respectively, with 6 bases between them. The CDR3 extends over 13 amino acids. Germline CDR1 reads MDHEN; CDR2 reads SYDVKM. The CDR3 is CASSLSNTDTQYF. The CDR3 DNA reads as TGTGCCAGCAGTTTGTCCAACACAGATACGCAGTATTTT.

This chain's CDR3 is CASSKGASGNTIYF. The CDR3 nucleotides read TGTGCCAGCAGTAAGGGGGCCTCTGGAAACACCATATATTTT. The chain is built from TRBV28 and TRBJ1-3; 7 nucleotides agree with TRBD1. Germline loops: CDR1 MDHEN, CDR2 SYDVKM. V lost 5 bases to trimming and J lost 0 bases; unmatched junction nucleotides: 1. The CDR3 length is 14 residues.

V and J are TRBV7-9 and TRBJ1-6, with 7 bases that match TRBD1. The CDR3 consists of 14 residues. Trimming at V came to 4 bases and at J to 8 bases, leaving 5 bases not matched to a gene. The germline CDR1 and CDR2 sequences are SEHNR and FQNEAQ (reference sequence). CDR3 nucleotide sequence: TGTGCCAGCAGCTCTAGACAGGGAGATTCACCCCTCCACTTT. It codes for CASSSRQGDSPLHF.

This clone was seen once. The chain is built from TRBV6-2 or TRBV6-3 and TRBJ2-2; 10 positions match TRBD1. This CDR3 contains 15 residues. Trimming took 2 bases from V and 5 from J; bases not matched to a gene: 2. The germline gives CDR1 MNHEY, CDR2 SVGEGT. Here the CDR3 reads CASSYGTGDTGELFF. CDR3 nucleotide sequence: TGTGCCAGCAGTTACGGGACAGGGGATACCGGGGAGCTGTTTTTT.

This chain connects TRBV6-1 to TRBJ1-1; possibly TRBD1 for D (5 bases). The length of the CDR3 is 14 residues. V was pared by 2 bases and J by 10 bases, with 17 bases between. Germline V gene lookup returns CDR1 MNHNS and CDR2 SASEGT. The CDR3 DNA reads TGTGCCAGCAGTGAACGGGATGACAGTCTCACAGCTTTCTTT. Its protein is CASSERDDSLTAFF.

This rearrangement joins TRBV6-5 to TRBJ1-1; D not resolved. The CDR3 loop spans 15 amino acids. Germline V lookup: CDR1 MNHEY, CDR2 SVGAGI. Trimming cost V 6 bases and J 3 bases, with 17 bases left between them. CDR3 sequence: CASSARFSGDTEAFF. For the CDR3, the DNA is TGTGCCAGCAGCGCCCGGTTCTCTGGGGACACTGAAGCTTTCTTT.

The CDR3 region is CASSSRVGGYTF. DNA for the CDR3: TGTGCCAGCAGCTCCAGGGTGGGCGGCTACACCTTC. This chain links TRBV7-2 with TRBJ1-2; weak D call: TRBD1 (5 bases). The CDR3 runs to 12 residues. The V and J ends lost 4 bases and 8 bases respectively, with 11 bases between them. CDR1 SGHTA and CDR2 FQGNSA come from the germline V gene.

This sequence joins TRBV14 and TRBJ1-1, with 8 bases lining up with TRBD1. Germline V gives CDR1 SGHDN, CDR2 FVKESK. The V segment lost 5 bases and the J segment 4 bases; nucleotides outside the gene matches: 3. This CDR3 region has 13 residues. DNA of the CDR3: TGTGCCAGCAGCTTCGACAGGGGCACTGAAGCTTTCTTT. Translating gives CASSFDRGTEAFF.

The CDR3 DNA follows: TGTGCCAGCAGCTTGGTGACAGGGAGGGAGACCCAGTACTTC. Its protein is CASSLVTGRETQYF. This chain joins TRBV5-8 and TRBJ2-5; weak D call: TRBD1 (7 bases). The germline V gene encodes CDR1 SGHTS and CDR2 YDEGEE. With 0 bases removed from V and 5 bases from J, the gap between germline ends came to 11 bases. The CDR3 contains 14 residues.

V and J are TRBV30 and TRBJ2-2, with 14 bases matching TRBD2. This CDR3 region has 16 residues. CDR1 and CDR2 (germline): GTSNPN, SVGIG (reference sequence). The J segment lost 6 bases and the V segment lost 2 bases, leaving 5 bases of the junction unmatched. CDR3 in DNA: TGTGCCTGGAGTACGGGACTAGCGGGAGCGGCCGGGGAGCTGTTTTTT. This codes for CAWSTGLAGAAGELFF.

The rearrangement uses TRBV3-1 (or the pseudogene TRBV3-2) and TRBJ2-7, with 10 positions matching TRBD2. Trimming removed 1 base from V and 0 bases from J; junction bases left unmatched: 6. The CDR3 length is 17 residues. CDR1 LGHDT and CDR2 YNNKEL come from the germline V gene (reference sequence). The CDR3: CASSQGLAGAISYEQYF. CDR3 coding DNA: TGTGCCAGCAGCCAAGGACTAGCGGGTGCCATCTCCTACGAGCAGTACTTC.

The CDR3 sequence: CASSPTNYGYTF. The CDR3 bases are TGTGCCAGCTCACCCACTAACTATGGCTACACCTTC. The chain uses TRBV18 and TRBJ1-2; D uncertain. V was pared by 3 bases and J by 0 bases, with 2 bases between. Germline values: CDR1 KGHSH, CDR2 LQKENI. The length of the CDR3 is 12 residues.

This clone has a handful of counts. The chain has TRBV7-9 and TRBJ1-2; perhaps TRBD1 as D (6 bases). Per the germline V gene, CDR1 is SEHNR and CDR2 is FQNEAQ (reference sequence). The CDR3 has 14 residues. The germline V and J ends were trimmed by 4 bases and 6 bases, with 15 bases remaining between them. The DNA of the CDR3 is TGTGCCAGCAGCTCCCAGGGGAATCGGCATGGCTACACCTTC. It specifies CASSSQGNRHGYTF. The full variable domain, its missing parts supplied by reference TRBV7-9 and TRBJ1-2, is DTGVSQNPRHKITKRGQNVTFRCDPISEHNRLYWYRQTLGQGPEFLTYFQNEAQLEKSRLLSDRFSAERPKGSFSTLEIQRTEQGDSAMYLCASSSQGNRHGYTFGSGTRLTVV.